The 14 T cell receptor beta chains below were found in one sample sequenced in a study of identical twins. Each CDR3 protein gets one entry after TCRdb re-called the 5' RACE reads with MiXCR. There are about 700,000 distinct CDR3 sequences in the sample; 8.6% occur only once, and 0.8% to 1% lies in the top ten. Separately, the same data were catalogued under a study of yellow fever vaccine responses in identical twins.

The sequencing input was PBMCs. All receptors come from a woman aged 18-29 years in good health.

This rearrangement joins TRBV3-1 to TRBJ2-7; 11 nucleotides line up with TRBD2. After removal of 1 base from V and 2 bases from J, the junction contained 1 base not matched to a gene. Germline V gene lookup returns CDR1 LGHDT and CDR2 YNNKEL (reference sequence). This CDR3 is built from 15 residues. CDR3 sequence (DNA): TGTGCCAGCAGCCAAGTACTAGCGGGGGCCTACGAGCAGTACTTC. This gives the protein CASSQVLAGAYEQYF.

This sequence joins TRBV6-1 and TRBJ1-3; TRBD1 might be the D (5 bases). Trimming removed 6 bases from V and 0 bases from J, with 12 bases in between. This CDR3 spans 15 amino acids. Germline V gene data show CDR1 as MNHNS and CDR2 as SASEGT. CDR3 bases: TGTGCCAGCAGACGGGACGGTATCTCTGGAAACACCATATATTTT. This gives the protein CASRRDGISGNTIYF.

This clonotype was counted at least ten times. V usage is TRBV29-1 and J usage is TRBJ2-7, with 10 bases lining up with TRBD2. The trim removed 7 bases at V and 0 bases at J, leaving 3 bases unmatched. From germline, CDR1 is SQVTM and CDR2 ANQGSEA. The CDR3 extends over 13 amino acids. CDR3 residues: CSGAGGSSYEQYF. The CDR3 DNA reads as TGCAGCGGAGCGGGGGGGAGCTCCTACGAGCAGTACTTC.

This clonotype was observed many times. The V and J genes are TRBV5-1 and TRBJ2-1, with D possibly matching TRBD2 (6 bases). CDR1 SGHRS and CDR2 YFSETQ come from the germline V gene. CDR3 size: 16 residues. The V end was cut by 0 bases, the J end by 9 bases, with 19 bases between. CDR3 in amino acids: CASSLAGGTSFSEQFF. Here the CDR3 DNA reads TGCGCCAGCAGCTTGGCAGGAGGTACTAGCTTTTCTGAGCAGTTCTTC. Full variable domain (missing parts from reference TRBV5-1 and TRBJ2-1): KAGVTQTPRYLIKTRGQQVTLSCSPISGHRSVSWYQQTPGQGLQFLFEYFSETQRNKGNFPGRFSGRQFSNSRSEMNVSTLELGDSALYLCASSLAGGTSFSEQFFGPGTRLTVL.

Here the CDR3 DNA reads TGCAGTGCCGCCCGGGACAGGGTCTACGAGCAGTACTTC. Residues: CSAARDRVYEQYF. This sequence joins TRBV20-1 and TRBJ2-7, with TRBD1 matching over 9 bases. The length of the CDR3 is 13 residues. CDR1 is DFQATT, CDR2 SNEGSKA, per germline (reference sequence). With V trimmed by 6 bases and J by 3 bases, 6 bases remained unmatched.

This clonotype showed up just a few times. This chain connects TRBV5-1 to TRBJ2-5, with a possible D match to TRBD2 (5 bases). CDR1 is SGHRS, CDR2 YFSETQ, per germline. Trimming removed 0 bases at V and 5 bases at J, with 11 bases between. The CDR3 totals 14 residues. CDR3 nucleotide sequence: TGCGCCAGCAGCTTGGCCTATGGGGAGGAGACCCAGTACTTC. Encoded protein: CASSLAYGEETQYF.

This clonotype was observed a handful of times. The chain has TRBV7-2 and TRBJ2-7; D may be TRBD1 or TRBD2 (5 bases each). Germline V CDR1 and CDR2: SGHTA, FQGNSA. V lost 5 bases, J lost 8 bases, and 16 bases lay in between. The CDR3 consists of 13 residues. The CDR3 DNA follows: TGTGCCAGCAGCCATACCGACAGCGGAAAGCAGTACTTC. Amino acids: CASSHTDSGKQYF.

This clonotype has just a few counts. This chain uses TRBV5-1 with TRBJ2-7, with D possibly matching TRBD1 (5 bases). This CDR3 spans 14 amino acids. Trimming removed 3 bases at V and 2 bases at J, with 12 bases between. Germline loops: CDR1 SGHRS, CDR2 YFSETQ. The CDR3 spells CASSSDSTTYEQYF. The CDR3 region has the DNA TGCGCCAGCAGCTCCGACAGTACCACCTACGAGCAGTACTTC.

The V call is TRBV11-2, the J call TRBJ2-5; no reliable D call. The germline CDR1 and CDR2 sequences are SGHAT and FQNNGV. V dropped 1 base and J dropped 1 base, with 16 bases sitting between them. CDR3 length equals 17 residues. The CDR3 DNA reads as TGTGCCAGCAGCTTAGGAGGCCTGGGAAGGCCCCAAGAGACCCAGTACTTC. Its translation: CASSLGGLGRPQETQYF.

At least ten counts were recorded for this clonotype. V and J are TRBV4-3 and TRBJ2-3; 10 nucleotides align to TRBD2. Per germline, CDR1 LGHNA and CDR2 YSLEER. CDR3 length equals 18 residues. V gave up 3 bases and J gave up 2 bases; unmatched junction bases: 11. DNA of the CDR3: TGCGCCAGCAGCCAGCGATCTTTAGCGGGAGGCAACACAGATACGCAGTATTTT. Its translation: CASSQRSLAGGNTDTQYF.

In its sample, this clonotype was seen many times. The J gene is TRBJ2-7, the V gene TRBV10-3; perhaps TRBD2 as D (6 bases). This CDR3 is built from 14 residues. Trimming removed 4 bases at V and 5 bases at J, with 15 bases between. The germline gives CDR1 ENHRY, CDR2 SYGVKD. The CDR3 DNA sequence: TGTGCCATCAGTGTAGGGCGGGGTAGCCACGAGCAGTACTTC. The encoded protein is CAISVGRGSHEQYF.

This clonotype appeared many times. The chain's CDR3 is CASSIRGGNTYNEQFF. The DNA for the CDR3 is TGTGCCAGCTCTATAAGGGGCGGGAACACTTACAATGAGCAGTTCTTC. The chain has TRBV7-8 and TRBJ2-1; D possibly corresponds to TRBD2 (6 bases). V dropped 8 bases and J dropped 4 bases, with 21 bases sitting between them. There are 16 residues in the CDR3. Germline CDR1 is SGHVS and CDR2 is FQNEAQ.

The CDR3 region is CAWSVAGGADIQYF. CDR3 in DNA: TGTGCCTGGAGTGTAGCGGGGGGCGCAGACATTCAGTACTTC. V and J are TRBV30 and TRBJ2-4, with TRBD2 matching 9 bases. With 0 bases clipped from V and 8 bases from J, the junction kept 5 bases outside the gene matches. This CDR3 is built from 14 residues. Germline V gives CDR1 GTSNPN, CDR2 SVGIG (reference sequence).

The chain couples TRBV9 to TRBJ2-3, with 10 bases lining up with TRBD2. The CDR3 runs 17 residues. The V segment lost 3 bases and the J segment 2 bases; nucleotides outside the gene matches: 9. CDR1 and CDR2 (germline): SGDLS, YYNGEE. The CDR3 spells CASSAAGSGGATDTQYF. The CDR3 nucleotides are TGTGCCAGCAGCGCGGCGGGGAGCGGGGGGGCCACAGATACGCAGTATTTT.